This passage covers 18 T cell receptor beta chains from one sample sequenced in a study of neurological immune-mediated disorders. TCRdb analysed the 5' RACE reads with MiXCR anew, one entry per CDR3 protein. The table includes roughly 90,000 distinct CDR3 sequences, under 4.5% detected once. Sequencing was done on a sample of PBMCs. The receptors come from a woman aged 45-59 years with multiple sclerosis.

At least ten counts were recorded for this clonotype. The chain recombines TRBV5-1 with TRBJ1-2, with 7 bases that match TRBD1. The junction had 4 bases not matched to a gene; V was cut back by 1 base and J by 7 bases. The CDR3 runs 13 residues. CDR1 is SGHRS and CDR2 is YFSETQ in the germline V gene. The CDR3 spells CASSLQGDTGYTF. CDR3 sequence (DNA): TGCGCCAGCAGCTTGCAGGGGGATACTGGCTACACCTTC.

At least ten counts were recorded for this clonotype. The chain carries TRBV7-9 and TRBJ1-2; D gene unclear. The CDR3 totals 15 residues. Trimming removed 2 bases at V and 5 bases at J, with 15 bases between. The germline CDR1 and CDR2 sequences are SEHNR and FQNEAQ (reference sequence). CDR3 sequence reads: CASSLKVDTLYGYTF. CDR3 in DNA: TGTGCCAGCAGCTTAAAGGTCGACACGTTATATGGCTACACCTTC.

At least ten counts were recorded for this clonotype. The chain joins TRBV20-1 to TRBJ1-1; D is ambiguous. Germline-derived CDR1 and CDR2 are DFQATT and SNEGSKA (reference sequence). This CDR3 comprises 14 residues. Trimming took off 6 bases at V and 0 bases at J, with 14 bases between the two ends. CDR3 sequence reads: CSALEGPMNTEAFF. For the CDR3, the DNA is TGCAGTGCCCTTGAGGGTCCTATGAACACTGAAGCTTTCTTT.

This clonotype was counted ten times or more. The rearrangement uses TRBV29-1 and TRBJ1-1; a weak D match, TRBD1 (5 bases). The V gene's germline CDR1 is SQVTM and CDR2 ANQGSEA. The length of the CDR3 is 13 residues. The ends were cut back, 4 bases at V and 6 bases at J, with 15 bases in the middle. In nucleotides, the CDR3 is TGCAGCGTTGGAAGGGGTTCGAGGGCTGAAGCTTTCTTT. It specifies CSVGRGSRAEAFF.

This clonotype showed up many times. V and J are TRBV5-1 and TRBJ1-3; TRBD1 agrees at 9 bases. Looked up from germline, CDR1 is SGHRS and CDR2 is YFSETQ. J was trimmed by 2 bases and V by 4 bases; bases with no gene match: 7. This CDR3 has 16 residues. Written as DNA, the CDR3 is TGCGCCAGCAGCGCCTGGCACAGGGGGCCTGGAAACACCATATATTTT. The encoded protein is CASSAWHRGPGNTIYF.

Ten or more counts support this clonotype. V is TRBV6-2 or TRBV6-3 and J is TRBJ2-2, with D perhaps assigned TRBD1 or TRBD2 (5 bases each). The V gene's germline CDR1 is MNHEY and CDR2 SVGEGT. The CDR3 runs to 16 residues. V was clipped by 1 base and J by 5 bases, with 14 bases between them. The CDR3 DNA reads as TGTGCCAGCAGTTACTGGGGGATAACCATGACCGGGGAGCTGTTTTTT. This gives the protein CASSYWGITMTGELFF.

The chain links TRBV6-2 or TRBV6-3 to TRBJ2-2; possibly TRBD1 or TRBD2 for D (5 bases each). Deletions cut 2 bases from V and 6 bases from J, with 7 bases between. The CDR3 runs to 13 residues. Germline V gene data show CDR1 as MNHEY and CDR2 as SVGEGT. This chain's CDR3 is CASSYGDAGELFF. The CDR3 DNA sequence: TGTGCCAGCAGTTACGGGGACGCCGGGGAGCTGTTTTTT.

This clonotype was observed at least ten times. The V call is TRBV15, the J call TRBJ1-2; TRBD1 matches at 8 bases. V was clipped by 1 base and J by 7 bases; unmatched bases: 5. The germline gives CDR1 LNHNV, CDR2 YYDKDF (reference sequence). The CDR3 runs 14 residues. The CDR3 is CATSRGGTGLGYTF. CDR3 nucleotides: TGTGCCACCAGCAGAGGCGGGACAGGCCTTGGCTACACCTTC.

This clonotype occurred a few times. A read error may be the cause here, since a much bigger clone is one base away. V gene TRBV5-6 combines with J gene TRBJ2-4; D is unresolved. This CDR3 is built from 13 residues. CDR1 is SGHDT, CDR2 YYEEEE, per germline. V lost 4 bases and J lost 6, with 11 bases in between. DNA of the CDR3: TGTGCCAGCAGCGTGGGAAACCGAAACATTCAGTACTTC. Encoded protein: CASSVGNRNIQYF.

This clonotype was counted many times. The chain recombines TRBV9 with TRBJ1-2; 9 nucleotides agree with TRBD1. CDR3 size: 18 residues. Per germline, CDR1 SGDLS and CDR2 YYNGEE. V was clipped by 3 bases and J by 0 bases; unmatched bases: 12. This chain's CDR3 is CASSAGPWDRAANYGYTF. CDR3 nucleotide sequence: TGTGCCAGCAGCGCGGGGCCCTGGGACAGGGCTGCTAACTATGGCTACACCTTC.

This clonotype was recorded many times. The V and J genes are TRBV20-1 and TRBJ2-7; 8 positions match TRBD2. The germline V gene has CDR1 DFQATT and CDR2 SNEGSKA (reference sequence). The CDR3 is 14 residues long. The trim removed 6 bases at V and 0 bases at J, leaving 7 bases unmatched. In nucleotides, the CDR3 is TGCAGTGCCAAAACGGGGGGGGGCTCCTACGAGCAGTACTTC. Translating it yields CSAKTGGGSYEQYF.

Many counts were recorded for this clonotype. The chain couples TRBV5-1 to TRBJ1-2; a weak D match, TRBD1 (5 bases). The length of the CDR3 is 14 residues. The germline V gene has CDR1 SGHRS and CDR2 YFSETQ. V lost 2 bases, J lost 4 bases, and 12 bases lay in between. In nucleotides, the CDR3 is TGCGCCAGCAGCTTACAGGATCTTGCCTATGGCTACACCTTC. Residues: CASSLQDLAYGYTF.

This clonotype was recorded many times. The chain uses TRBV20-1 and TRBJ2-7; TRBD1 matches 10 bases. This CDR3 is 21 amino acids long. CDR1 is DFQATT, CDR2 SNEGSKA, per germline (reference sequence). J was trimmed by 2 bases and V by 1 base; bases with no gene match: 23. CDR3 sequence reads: CSARGDASDGQGGGRTYEQYF. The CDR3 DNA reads TGCAGTGCTAGAGGGGACGCCTCGGATGGACAGGGGGGTGGTCGGACCTACGAGCAGTACTTC.

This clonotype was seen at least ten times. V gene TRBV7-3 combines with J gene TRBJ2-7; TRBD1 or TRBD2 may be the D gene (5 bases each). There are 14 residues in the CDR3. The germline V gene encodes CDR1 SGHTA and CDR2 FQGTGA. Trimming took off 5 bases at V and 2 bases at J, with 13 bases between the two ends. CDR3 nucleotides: TGTGCCAGCAGCGCCCAGGGAGTCCCCTACGAGCAGTACTTC. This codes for CASSAQGVPYEQYF. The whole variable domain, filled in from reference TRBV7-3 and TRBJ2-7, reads GAGVSQTPSNKVTEKGKYVELRCDPISGHTALYWYRQSLGQGPEFLIYFQGTGAADDSGLPNDRFFAVRPEGSVSTLKIQRTERGDSAVYLCASSAQGVPYEQYFGPGTRLTVT.

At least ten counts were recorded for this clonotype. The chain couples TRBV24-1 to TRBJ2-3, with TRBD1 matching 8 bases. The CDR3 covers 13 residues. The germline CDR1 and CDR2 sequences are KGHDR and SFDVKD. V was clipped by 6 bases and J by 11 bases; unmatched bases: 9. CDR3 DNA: TGTGCCACCAGTACGGCAGGGGGACAGGAGCAGTATTTT. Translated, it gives CATSTAGGQEQYF.

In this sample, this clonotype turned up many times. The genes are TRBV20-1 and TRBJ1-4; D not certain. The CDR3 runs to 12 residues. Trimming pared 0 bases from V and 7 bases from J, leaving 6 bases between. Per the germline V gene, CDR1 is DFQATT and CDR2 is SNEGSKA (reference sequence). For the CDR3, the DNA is TGCAGTGCTAGAGATGTGGCTGAAAAACTGTTTTTT. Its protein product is CSARDVAEKLFF.

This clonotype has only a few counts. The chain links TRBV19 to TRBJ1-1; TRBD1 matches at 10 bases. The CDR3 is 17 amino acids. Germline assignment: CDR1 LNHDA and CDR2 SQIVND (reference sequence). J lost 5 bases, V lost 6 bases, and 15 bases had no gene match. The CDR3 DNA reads TGTGCCAGTAGGAAGACAGGGGGCGAAGGGAGACGGACTGAAGCTTTCTTT. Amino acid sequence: CASRKTGGEGRRTEAFF. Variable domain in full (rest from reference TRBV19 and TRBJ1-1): DGGITQSPKYLFRKEGQNVTLSCEQNLNHDAMYWYRQDPGQGLRLIYYSQIVNDFQKGDIAEGYSVSREKKESFPLTVTSAQKNPTAFYLCASRKTGGEGRRTEAFFGQGTRLTVV.

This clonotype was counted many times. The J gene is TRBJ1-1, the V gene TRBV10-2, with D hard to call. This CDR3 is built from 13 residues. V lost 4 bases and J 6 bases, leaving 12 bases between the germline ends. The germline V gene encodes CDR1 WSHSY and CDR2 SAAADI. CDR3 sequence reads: CASSAPPGPEAFF. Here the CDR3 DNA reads TGCGCCAGCAGTGCCCCGCCCGGACCTGAAGCTTTCTTT.